The entry that follows covers one T cell receptor beta chain sequence. In the authors' workflow: Using reference gene primer amplification, nucleated cell counts were estimated. Measured with immunoSEQ multiplex PCR; TCRdb has only the in-frame clones, and not every one. For V, J and clone size, that table is used; D and trimming come from the DNA. The data contain roughly 70,000 clones, approximately 87% of them singletons. The entry originates in a study of blood T cell repertoires in COVID-19. Study in general: Collection of acute and convalescent COVID-19 samples took place in the United States, Italy and Spain. The analysed material was cDNA or gDNA that came from T cells, B-cell-depleted T cells, or PBMCs.

This TCR was sampled from a man over 45 with active COVID-19. The sequenced sample consisted of peripheral blood.

The CDR3 region has the DNA TGTGCCAGCAGCCAAGATTACATCAACGGAAACACCATATATTTT. Translating it yields CASSQDYINGNTIYF. The V and J genes are TRBV3-1 (or the pseudogene TRBV3-2) and TRBJ1-3; no firm D call. The length of the CDR3 is 15 residues. V lost 0 bases, J lost 4 bases, and 10 bases lay in between. Germline assignment: CDR1 LGHDT and CDR2 YNNKEL (reference sequence).